One sample yielded the 27 T cell receptor beta chains listed below, sequenced in a study of blood T cell repertoires in COVID-19. Libraries were prepared by immunoSEQ multiplex PCR; TCRdb keeps only in-frame clonotypes and omits some of them. The data show fewer than 250,000 clones, about 93% seen once. The specimen was peripheral blood. Receptors were obtained from a man under 40 with COVID-19, enrolled during active disease.

J is TRBJ2-1 and V is TRBV30, with 8 bases fitting TRBD2. The ends lost 3 bases at V and 3 bases at J; junction bases unmatched: 7. The CDR3 is made up of 15 amino acids. Germline V lookup: CDR1 GTSNPN, CDR2 SVGIG (reference sequence). The CDR3 loop is CAWSPSGGLYNEQFF. CDR3 in DNA: TGTGCCTGGAGCCCTTCGGGGGGGCTCTACAATGAGCAGTTCTTC.

The J gene is TRBJ2-3, the V gene TRBV19, with no clear D. CDR1 is LNHDA and CDR2 is SQIVND in the germline V gene (reference sequence). V lost 4 bases and J 2 bases, leaving 4 bases between the germline ends. This CDR3 comprises 12 residues. CDR3 region: CASSTITDTQYF. CDR3 in DNA: TGTGCCAGTAGTACAATCACAGATACGCAGTATTTT.

This clone was counted a single time. The rearrangement links TRBV7-9 to TRBJ2-2; D unresolved. Per the germline V gene, CDR1 is SEHNR and CDR2 is FQNEAQ (reference sequence). With 5 bases removed from V and 2 bases from J, the gap between germline ends came to 9 bases. The CDR3 consists of 14 residues. CDR3 in amino acids: CASSQSLNTGELFF. The CDR3 bases are TGTGCCAGCAGCCAAAGCCTTAACACCGGGGAGCTGTTTTTT.

For this clone: The sample contains more than one DNA sequence encoding this CDR3. V and J are TRBV6-5 and TRBJ2-7; 7 nucleotides line up with TRBD1. Per the germline V gene, CDR1 is MNHEY and CDR2 is SVGAGI. J was trimmed by 4 bases and V by 6 bases; bases with no gene match: 3. This CDR3 region has 12 residues. The DNA for the CDR3 is TGTGCCAGCAGCTCGACAGGGTACGAGCAGTACTTC. Protein sequence: CASSSTGYEQYF.

The chain uses TRBV2 and TRBJ1-5; D gene ambiguous. The ends were cut back, 5 bases at V and 2 bases at J, with 13 bases in the middle. The germline gives CDR1 SNHLY, CDR2 FYNNEI. The CDR3 loop spans 15 amino acids. The CDR3 sequence: CASSFGPSGNQPQHF. DNA for the CDR3: TGTGCCAGCAGTTTTGGGCCATCGGGCAATCAGCCCCAGCATTTT.

The chain carries TRBV18 and TRBJ2-1, with TRBD2 as a possible D gene (6 bases). The CDR3 covers 16 residues. Trimming took off 5 bases at V and 0 bases at J, with 14 bases between the two ends. Germline CDR1 and CDR2: KGHSH and LQKENI. The CDR3 spells CASSSQMGGSYNEQFF. The DNA of the CDR3 is TGTGCCAGCTCATCACAAATGGGGGGCTCCTACAATGAGCAGTTCTTC.

The J gene is TRBJ2-7, the V gene TRBV9, with D possibly matching TRBD2 (5 bases). Germline loops: CDR1 SGDLS, CDR2 YYNGEE. Trimming took 3 bases from V and 2 from J, leaving 15 bases between them. The CDR3 loop spans 15 amino acids. The CDR3 DNA reads as TGTGCCAGCAGCGCAAAGAGGGAAAGAACCTACGAGCAGTACTTC. Its translation: CASSAKRERTYEQYF.

The chain links TRBV27 to TRBJ2-3, with D possibly being TRBD1 (6 bases). CDR1 MNHEY and CDR2 SMNVEV come from the germline V gene (reference sequence). V was pared by 4 bases and J by 1 base, with 12 bases between. This CDR3 is 15 amino acids long. The CDR3 bases are TGTGCCAGCAGTTCTTGGGGGCTAGGCACAGATACGCAGTATTTT. It is translated as CASSSWGLGTDTQYF.

The chain recombines TRBV28 with TRBJ2-1, with D tentatively TRBD1 (6 bases). V was clipped by 5 bases and J by 6 bases, with 17 bases between them. The CDR3 covers 15 residues. CDR1 and CDR2 (germline): MDHEN, SYDVKM. The CDR3 DNA reads TGTGCCAGCAGTCCCCCCGGCAGGGGCCGCAATGAGCAGTTCTTC. This sequence encodes CASSPPGRGRNEQFF. The full variable domain, completed using reference TRBV28 and TRBJ2-1, is DVKVTQSSRYLVKRTGEKVFLECVQDMDHENMFWYRQDPGLGLRLIYFSYDVKMKEKGDIPEGYSVSREKKERFSLILESASTNQTSMYLCASSPPGRGRNEQFFGPGTRLTVL.

The chain has TRBV6-6 and TRBJ1-1; 8 bases fit TRBD1. CDR1 is MNHNY, CDR2 SVGAGI, per germline (reference sequence). V lost 8 bases and J lost 1; bases outside the gene matches: 0. The CDR3 is 12 residues long. The CDR3 DNA is TGTGCCAGCGGGACAGGGAACACTGAAGCTTTCTTT. As protein: CASGTGNTEAFF.

The chain employs TRBV5-6 and TRBJ2-2, with D perhaps matching TRBD2 (6 bases). This CDR3 has 15 amino acids. V was shortened by 5 bases and J by 7 bases, with 18 bases between the two germline ends. CDR1 is SGHDT, CDR2 YYEEEE, per germline. CDR3 nucleotide sequence: TGTGCCAGCAGGTTCGGGAGTGTCGTCAGCGGGGAGCTGTTTTTT. This translates into CASRFGSVVSGELFF. Full variable domain (missing parts from reference TRBV5-6 and TRBJ2-2): DAGVTQSPTHLIKTRGQQVTLRCSPKSGHDTVSWYQQALGQGPQFIFQYYEEEERQRGNFPDRFSGHQFPNYSSELNVNALLLGDSALYLCASRFGSVVSGELFFGEGSRLTVL.

The chain uses TRBV6-5 and TRBJ1-1, with 8 bases lining up with TRBD1. Per the germline V gene, CDR1 is MNHEY and CDR2 is SVGAGI. This CDR3 contains 15 residues. V shed 5 bases, J shed 11 bases, and the junction held 16 bases outside the gene matches. CDR3 loop: CASSPMDRVAWGAFF. The CDR3 DNA reads TGTGCCAGCAGTCCCATGGACAGGGTGGCTTGGGGGGCTTTCTTT.

The V gene is TRBV19, the J gene TRBJ1-5; 7 nucleotides line up with TRBD1. CDR3 length equals 16 residues. V lost 4 bases and J lost 4; bases outside the gene matches: 10. Germline V gives CDR1 LNHDA, CDR2 SQIVND (reference sequence). In DNA, the CDR3 is TGTGCCAGTAGTAAACTAGGGGGCACGGCGAATCAGCCCCAGCATTTT. Its translation: CASSKLGGTANQPQHF.

This rearrangement joins TRBV29-1 to TRBJ1-2; no firm D call. Between the trimmed V and J ends, which lost 6 bases and 8 bases, there was a span of 19 bases. The CDR3 is made up of 13 amino acids. Germline V lookup: CDR1 SQVTM, CDR2 ANQGSEA. The chain's CDR3 is CSVVNEAAWGYTF. As DNA, the CDR3 is TGCAGCGTGGTTAATGAGGCGGCCTGGGGCTACACCTTC.

V usage is TRBV6-5 and J usage is TRBJ2-5; D might be TRBD2 (7 bases). This CDR3 has 12 residues. Trimming shortened V by 8 bases and J by 5 bases, and 12 bases separated the two germline ends. Germline V gene data show CDR1 as MNHEY and CDR2 as SVGAGI. The CDR3 reads CASGGASETQYF. The CDR3 DNA reads as TGTGCCAGCGGGGGGGCCTCGGAGACCCAGTACTTC.

This rearrangement joins TRBV3-1 (or the pseudogene TRBV3-2) to TRBJ2-5; TRBD2 agrees at 14 bases. After removal of 7 bases from V and 5 bases from J, the junction contained 9 bases not matched to a gene. This CDR3 has 16 residues. The germline CDR1 and CDR2 sequences are LGHDT and YNNKEL (reference sequence). The CDR3 DNA sequence: TGTGCCAGCATCAGGACTAGCGGGGGGCCCCGGGAGACCCAGTACTTC. This encodes CASIRTSGGPRETQYF.

The rearrangement uses TRBV6-1 and TRBJ2-3, with D possibly matching TRBD1 (6 bases). Germline CDR1 and CDR2: MNHNS and SASEGT. The CDR3 contains 15 residues. V was shortened by 1 base and J by 2 bases, with 10 bases between the two germline ends. The CDR3, as DNA: TGTGCCAGCAGTGAAGTGCAGGGGATCACAGATACGCAGTATTTT. Translating gives CASSEVQGITDTQYF.

J is TRBJ1-2 and V is TRBV18; the match to TRBD1 covers 7 bases. The CDR3 sequence is 15 residues long. V shed 2 bases and J 3 bases; nucleotides not matched to a gene: 6. Germline V CDR1 and CDR2: KGHSH, LQKENI. CDR3 DNA sequence: TGTGCCAGCTCACCAGGAGAGGGGGCGTACTATGGCTACACCTTC. Its protein is CASSPGEGAYYGYTF.

CDR3 nucleotides: TGTGCCAGCAGTTACCCTACAGGCCCCCCATGGCGCAATGAGCAGTTCTTC. It specifies CASSYPTGPPWRNEQFF. The chain is built from TRBV6-8 and TRBJ2-1; weak D call: TRBD1 (5 bases). This CDR3 has 17 amino acids. V was pared by 2 bases and J by 6 bases, with 20 bases between. The V gene's germline CDR1 is MNHGY and CDR2 SAAAGT.

The rearrangement joins TRBV19 to TRBJ2-7; weak D call: TRBD1 (5 bases). V dropped 8 bases and J dropped 3 bases, with 8 bases sitting between them. CDR1 is LNHDA and CDR2 is SQIVND in the germline V gene (reference sequence). The length of the CDR3 is 11 residues. The CDR3 DNA follows: TGTGCCAGTGGGGCAGGCTACGAGCAGTACTTC. It translates to CASGAGYEQYF.

The chain carries TRBV5-4 and TRBJ2-3, with D hard to call. Looked up from germline, CDR1 is SGHNT and CDR2 is YYREEE (reference sequence). V lost 5 bases and J 1 base, leaving 11 bases between the germline ends. This CDR3 is 14 amino acids long. This CDR3 reads CASRAPQGTDTQYF. DNA for the CDR3: TGTGCCAGCAGGGCACCGCAAGGCACAGATACGCAGTATTTT.

This clone was counted once. V gene TRBV12-5 combines with J gene TRBJ2-3; D might be TRBD1 (7 bases). The CDR3 is 14 amino acids. Germline V gene sequence: CDR1 LGHNT, CDR2 FRNRAP. Trimming pared 6 bases from V and 2 bases from J, leaving 12 bases between. CDR3 sequence: CASGAGQPTDTQYF. CDR3 nucleotide sequence: TGTGCTAGTGGGGCGGGACAGCCCACAGATACGCAGTATTTT.

On this clone: The sample holds other DNA sequences that translate to the same CDR3. The CDR3 DNA follows: TGCGCCAGCAGCTTGGATTCGGGACTCTATGGCTACACCTTC. It is translated as CASSLDSGLYGYTF. The rearrangement links TRBV5-1 to TRBJ1-2; possibly TRBD1 for D (5 bases). Looked up from germline, CDR1 is SGHRS and CDR2 is YFSETQ. Trimming cost V 0 bases and J 4 bases, with 10 bases left between them. This CDR3 is 14 amino acids long.

This rearrangement joins TRBV9 to TRBJ2-7; no reliable D call. Germline lookup yields CDR1 SGDLS and CDR2 YYNGEE. The CDR3 totals 15 residues. V lost 4 bases and J lost 1, with 15 bases in between. The CDR3 bases are TGTGCCAGCAGCCCGTCCCCCTCGAGATCCTACGAGCAGTACTTC. This gives the protein CASSPSPSRSYEQYF.

This sequence joins TRBV5-1 and TRBJ2-7; 9 nucleotides match TRBD2. The CDR3 spans 14 residues. Germline CDR1 reads SGHRS; CDR2 reads YFSETQ. The ends lost 3 bases at V and 3 bases at J; junction bases unmatched: 4. CDR3 protein: CASSWGRGGYEQYF. The CDR3 DNA reads as TGCGCCAGCAGCTGGGGGCGGGGGGGCTACGAGCAGTACTTC.

V usage is TRBV4-1 and J usage is TRBJ1-2; possible D gene TRBD1, 5 bases. The CDR3 contains 13 residues. Looked up from germline, CDR1 is MGHRA and CDR2 is YSYEKL. V lost 1 base, J lost 6 bases, and 9 bases lay in between. The CDR3 DNA follows: TGCGCCAGCAGCCAAGGGGGGGGAAATGGCTACACCTTC. Its translation: CASSQGGGNGYTF.

This clone was seen only once. This sequence joins TRBV19 and TRBJ1-1, with D perhaps matching TRBD1 (6 bases). Trimming shortened V by 1 base and J by 1 base, and 10 bases separated the two germline ends. Germline CDR1 is LNHDA and CDR2 is SQIVND (reference sequence). The length of the CDR3 is 15 residues. CDR3 sequence reads: CASSIGLDRNTEAFF. In DNA form, the CDR3 reads TGTGCCAGTAGTATAGGGTTGGACAGGAACACTGAAGCTTTCTTT.